This T cell receptor beta chain comes out of a study of T cells in Graves' hyperthyroidism and ophthalmopathy. Whole-study context: Before treatment of any kind, peripheral blood was taken at initial diagnosis.

Study results and limitations: The blood repertoire included most of the expanded thyroid clonotypes above 0.001. A median about 6 months before onset, the model predicted ophthalmopathy.

This clonotype was seen only a few times. Antigen specificity is unknown. RNA transcripts yielded amplified TCR beta CDR3 regions. HTBI primers were used for first-round RT-PCR of the TCR CDR3. MiXCR, run by TCRdb on the multiplex PCR reads, gives a single entry per CDR3 protein. The sample contains hundreds of thousands of distinct CDR3 sequences, more than 14% of which appear only once. This CDR3 has 15 residues. V shed 6 bases and J 9 bases; nucleotides not matched to a gene: 8. Germline V gene lookup returns CDR1 PRHDT and CDR2 FYEKMQ (reference sequence). Fresh peripheral blood, approximately 10 ml, yielded the PBMCs.

The rearrangement uses TRBV13 and TRBJ1-6; TRBD1 aligns across 10 bases. The source material was blood. This clonotype originated in a woman between 50 and 59 years old with Graves' ophthalmopathy. Here the CDR3 reads CASSPWTGGGSPLHF. Written as DNA, the CDR3 is TGTGCCAGCAGTCCCTGGACAGGGGGAGGTTCACCCCTCCACTTT.